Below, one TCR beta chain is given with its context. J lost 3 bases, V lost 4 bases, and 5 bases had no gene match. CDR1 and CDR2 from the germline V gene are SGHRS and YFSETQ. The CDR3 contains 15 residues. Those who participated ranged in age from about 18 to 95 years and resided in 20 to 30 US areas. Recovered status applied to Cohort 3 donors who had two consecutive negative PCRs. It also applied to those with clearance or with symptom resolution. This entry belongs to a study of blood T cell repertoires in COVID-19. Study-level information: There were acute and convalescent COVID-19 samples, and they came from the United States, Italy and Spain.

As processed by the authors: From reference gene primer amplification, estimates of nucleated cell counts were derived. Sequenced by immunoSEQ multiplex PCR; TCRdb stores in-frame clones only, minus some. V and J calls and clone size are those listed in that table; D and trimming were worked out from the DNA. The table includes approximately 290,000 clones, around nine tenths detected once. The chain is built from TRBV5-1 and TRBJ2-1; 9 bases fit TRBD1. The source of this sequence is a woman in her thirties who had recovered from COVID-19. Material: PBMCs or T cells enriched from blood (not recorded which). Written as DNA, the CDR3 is TGCGCCAGCAGCCCGGGACAGGGACGCTACAATGAGCAGTTCTTC. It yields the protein CASSPGQGRYNEQFF. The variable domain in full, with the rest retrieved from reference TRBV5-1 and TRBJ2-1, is KAGVTQTPRYLIKTRGQQVTLSCSPISGHRSVSWYQQTPGQGLQFLFEYFSETQRNKGNFPGRFSGRQFSNSRSEMNVSTLELGDSALYLCASSPGQGRYNEQFFGPGTRLTVL.